A single sample is the source of the 26 T cell receptor beta chains below, sequenced in a study of CD8+CD57+ T cells in acquired aplastic anemia. Both TCR beta VDJ combination and CDR3 sequence profiling were carried out. Genomic DNA was the template for this profiling. MiXCR, run by TCRdb on the reads, gives a single entry per CDR3 protein. Here the sample spans about 400,000 distinct CDR3 sequences, roughly 68% being singletons. Sequencing was carried out using sorted CD4+, CD8+, or CD8+CD57+ T cells (not recorded which) from PBMCs. The receptors originated from a human donor in good health, serving as a control.

As concerns this clonotype: An end of the junction differs from the germline gene, which may be a read error. The chain employs TRBV10-3 and TRBJ1-5; possibly TRBD1 for D (6 bases). This CDR3 comprises 18 residues. CDR1 is ENHRY, CDR2 SYGVKD, per germline. The CDR3 spells CAISEPDRNRSHTQPPDF. CDR3 coding DNA: TGTGCCATCAGTGAGCCCGACAGGAACCGGAGCCACACCCAGCCCCCGGATTTC.

This clonotype was observed at least ten times. This chain links TRBV20-1 with TRBJ2-1, with TRBD1 identical over 8 bases. The germline gives CDR1 DFQATT, CDR2 SNEGSKA (reference sequence). The trim removed 5 bases at V and 4 bases at J, leaving 13 bases unmatched. The CDR3 loop spans 16 amino acids. CDR3 residues: CSAPSQGALPYNEQFF. The CDR3 DNA sequence: TGCAGTGCTCCCTCTCAGGGGGCTTTACCGTACAATGAGCAGTTCTTC.

The genes are TRBV7-3 and TRBJ1-2; TRBD1 aligns across 7 bases. Germline loops: CDR1 SGHTA, CDR2 FQGTGA. The V segment lost 2 bases and the J segment 5 bases; nucleotides outside the gene matches: 8. The CDR3 extends over 15 amino acids. CDR3 sequence: CASSLGSQGEYGYTF. Written as DNA, the CDR3 is TGTGCCAGCAGCTTAGGGTCCCAGGGGGAATATGGCTACACCTTC.

This clonotype was observed a handful of times. This chain links TRBV10-3 with TRBJ1-2, with 8 bases that match TRBD1. The CDR3 runs to 15 residues. V lost 0 bases, J lost 8 bases, and 8 bases stayed unmatched. Germline V gives CDR1 ENHRY, CDR2 SYGVKD. CDR3: CAISESVGQGRGYTF. CDR3 DNA: TGTGCCATCAGTGAGTCCGTCGGACAGGGAAGGGGCTACACCTTC.

This chain links TRBV2 with TRBJ1-1; possibly TRBD1 for D (6 bases). Germline V gene data show CDR1 as SNHLY and CDR2 as FYNNEI. This CDR3 is 17 amino acids long. Trimming removed 6 bases from V and 13 bases from J, with 33 bases in between. The DNA for the CDR3 is TGTGCCAGCAGCCGACAGGATAGGGGGACCGGGGACACTGATGTTTTCTTT. Translated, it gives CASSRQDRGTGDTDVFF.

The J gene is TRBJ2-7, the V gene TRBV20-1, with 7 bases lining up with TRBD1. V was pared by 4 bases and J by 2 bases, with 5 bases of the junction left unmatched. In germline, CDR1 is DFQATT, CDR2 SNEGSKA (reference sequence). The CDR3 consists of 13 residues. The CDR3: CSATDRPAYEQYF. CDR3 nucleotide sequence: TGCAGTGCTACGGACAGGCCGGCCTACGAGCAGTACTTC.

This clonotype was seen ten or more times. The chain uses TRBV5-4 and TRBJ1-2, with D tentatively TRBD1 (6 bases). This CDR3 comprises 14 residues. Germline values: CDR1 SGHNT, CDR2 YYREEE (reference sequence). Trimming cost V 6 bases and J 3 bases, with 15 bases left between them. CDR3 coding DNA: TGTGCCAGCACCAAAGGGGGTGATGACTATGGCTACACCTTC. It encodes CASTKGGDDYGYTF. Using reference TRBV5-4 and TRBJ1-2 for the parts outside the CDR3, the full variable domain is ETGVTQSPTHLIKTRGQQVTLRCSSQSGHNTVSWYQQALGQGPQFIFQYYREEENGRGNFPPRFSGLQFPNYSSELNVNALELDDSALYLCASTKGGDDYGYTFGSGTRLTVV.

The chain is built from TRBV5-1 and TRBJ1-2; D perhaps matches TRBD1 (5 bases). CDR1 is SGHRS, CDR2 YFSETQ, per germline. The CDR3 totals 15 residues. V was trimmed by 4 bases and J by 4 bases, leaving 17 bases between them. The CDR3 loop reads CASSVGSPGPYGYTF. The CDR3 region has the DNA TGCGCCAGCAGCGTGGGGAGTCCGGGACCCTATGGCTACACCTTC.

This chain connects TRBV19 to TRBJ2-7; D not resolved. Gene TRBJ2-3 matches the end of the DNA better, so the J call may be wrong. Germline V gene data show CDR1 as LNHDA and CDR2 as SQIVND (reference sequence). This CDR3 has 15 residues. The CDR3 DNA sequence: TGTGCCAGCAGTCTTGTTGCGGAGAGCTCCGATACGCAGTATTTT. Translated: CASSLVAESSDTQYF.

This clonotype was counted many times. This chain connects TRBV10-3 to TRBJ1-2; D is possibly TRBD1 (5 bases). Germline V CDR1 and CDR2: ENHRY, SYGVKD. V was cut by 10 bases and J by 8 bases, with 20 bases left in between. This CDR3 comprises 13 residues. CDR3 residues: CATGREAVGGYTF. The CDR3 nucleotides read TGTGCCACCGGCAGGGAGGCGGTGGGGGGCTACACCTTC.

Only one count was recorded for this clonotype. This is likely a read error, given that the CDR3 carries no conserved phenylalanine or tryptophan at its end. No DNA is shown, since the ends of the CDR3 on it are uncertain; the CDR3 is the one TCRdb lists. The chain links TRBV7-2 to TRBJ1-6; the table calls TRBD1, which could not be checked here. Counting both end residues, the CDR3 totals 13 amino acids. Germline V gene sequence: CDR1 SGHTA, CDR2 FQGNSA. Here the CDR3 reads CASSGGSRNQPQH.

The chain is built from TRBV7-6 and TRBJ1-2; D gene uncertain. Germline CDR1 SGHVS, CDR2 FNYEAQ. There are 17 residues in the CDR3. In DNA, the CDR3 is TGTGCTACCAGCTTAGGTTCCTCAGGAGAGACGAACTATGGCTACACCTTC. Residues: CATSLGSSGETNYGYTF.

For the CDR3, the DNA is TGCAGTGCACAGCTCACACTGACCAACGAGCAGTACTTC. Its protein product is CSAQLTLTNEQYF. V gene TRBV20-1 combines with J gene TRBJ2-7; no clear D gene. V was trimmed by 6 bases and J by 5 bases, leaving 17 bases between them. CDR1 and CDR2 (germline): DFQATT, SNEGSKA (reference sequence). CDR3 length equals 13 residues.

This clonotype was picked up many times. The rearrangement links TRBV5-8 to TRBJ1-2; 11 nucleotides match TRBD1. The CDR3 length is 14 residues. Trimming cost V 3 bases and J 5 bases; bases outside gene matches: 3. Germline V lookup: CDR1 SGHTS, CDR2 YDEGEE. CDR3 sequence (DNA): TGTGCCAGCAGCTGGACAGGGGGCGGTTATGGCTACACCTTC. Encoded protein: CASSWTGGGYGYTF.

V and J are TRBV14 and TRBJ2-3; D remains unclear. CDR3 length: 14 amino acids. V was shortened by 4 bases and J by 3 bases, with 11 bases between the two germline ends. The germline V gene encodes CDR1 SGHDN and CDR2 FVKESK. Here the CDR3 reads CASSPTLGTDTQYF. The CDR3, as DNA: TGTGCCAGCAGCCCTACCCTAGGGACAGATACGCAGTATTTT.

The chain combines TRBV15 with TRBJ2-3, with TRBD2 identical over 9 bases. This CDR3 has 14 residues. Germline lookup yields CDR1 LNHNV and CDR2 YYDKDF (reference sequence). Germline trimming cut 10 bases from V and 10 bases from J; bases unmatched to any gene: 15. For the CDR3, the DNA is TGTGCCAGCAGGAGAGGCGGGGGGGGCCATCCGCAGTATTTT. Protein: CASRRGGGGHPQYF.

This clonotype was seen once. This rearrangement joins TRBV6-5 to TRBJ1-1, with TRBD1 as a possible D gene (5 bases). Per germline, CDR1 MNHEY and CDR2 SVGAGI. The CDR3 extends over 12 amino acids. The V end lost 2 bases, the J end lost 6 bases, and 7 bases lay between the germline ends. CDR3 in amino acids: CASSYGGSEAFF. CDR3 bases: TGTGCCAGCAGTTACGGGGGTTCTGAAGCTTTCTTT.

About this clonotype: The final CDR3 position lacks the conserved phenylalanine or tryptophan, pointing to a likely read error. It is unclear where the CDR3 begins or ends on the DNA, so no DNA is shown, and the CDR3 is as TCRdb lists it. This chain links TRBV7-2 with TRBJ2-7. CDR1 and CDR2 from the germline V gene are SGHTA and FQGNSA. Ends included, the CDR3 has 13 residues. This CDR3 is CASSLVASSYEQY.

With regard to this clonotype: The junction departs from germline at one end; a sequencing error may be responsible. V and J are TRBV24-1 and TRBJ1-5, with a tentative D call TRBD1 (6 bases). CDR1 KGHDR and CDR2 SFDVKD come from the germline V gene. This CDR3 contains 16 residues. CDR3 region: CATSGKQGTVDQPQHF. CDR3 DNA sequence: TGTGCCACTAGTGGTAAACAGGGCACAGTAGATCAGCCCCAGCATTTT.

Note on this clonotype: The junction does not match germline at one end; this may be a read error. V and J are TRBV10-3 and TRBJ2-1; D is perhaps TRBD1 (5 bases). With the DNA end fitting TRBJ2-5 better, the J assignment may be wrong. CDR1 ENHRY and CDR2 SYGVKD come from the germline V gene. The CDR3 extends over 14 amino acids. The CDR3 spells CAISISRGVEAQYF. CDR3 sequence (DNA): TGTGCCATCAGTATATCAAGGGGTGTAGAGGCCCAGTACTTC.

V is TRBV7-9 and J is TRBJ1-4; a weak D match, TRBD1 (6 bases). Germline V gene data show CDR1 as SEHNR and CDR2 as FQNEAQ (reference sequence). CDR3 length equals 14 residues. Trimming left V 3 bases short and J 14 bases short, with 19 bases between. The DNA for the CDR3 is TGTGCCAGCAGCTTGGGGCAGGGGTATGAAAGCCTGTTTTTT. Encoded protein: CASSLGQGYESLFF. The full variable domain, completed using reference TRBV7-9 and TRBJ1-4, is DTGVSQNPRHKITKRGQNVTFRCDPISEHNRLYWYRQTLGQGPEFLTYFQNEAQLEKSRLLSDRFSAERPKGSFSTLEIQRTEQGDSAMYLCASSLGQGYESLFFGSGTQLSVL.

J is TRBJ2-2 and V is TRBV5-1, with 9 nucleotides matching TRBD2. CDR3 length equals 16 residues. Per germline, CDR1 SGHRS and CDR2 YFSETQ. With V trimmed by 6 bases and J by 0 bases, 6 bases remained unmatched. The CDR3 DNA follows: TGCGCCAGCAAGCTAAGCGGGGGGTCGAACACCGGGGAGCTGTTTTTT. Amino acid sequence: CASKLSGGSNTGELFF.

A note on this clonotype: Here the CDR3 omits its conserved ending phenylalanine or tryptophan, so a read error is the likely source. The chain couples TRBV7-2 to TRBJ2-7, with 8 positions matching TRBD2. Germline CDR1 reads SGHTA; CDR2 reads FQGNSA. CDR3 size: 15 residues. The CDR3 nucleotides are TGCGCCAGCAGCTTGGTTCTCGCGGGGGGCACCGAGCAGTACCTC. Translation gives CASSLVLAGGTEQYL.

This clonotype has just one count. The chain is built from TRBV7-2 and TRBJ1-5; 7 bases are a match to TRBD1. The V and J ends lost 5 bases and 15 bases, in that order; junction bases with no gene match: 19. This CDR3 is 15 amino acids long. The germline V gene has CDR1 SGHTA and CDR2 FQGNSA. CDR3: CASSKGGSGDQVLHF. DNA for the CDR3: TGTGCCAGCAGCAAAGGGGGCTCTGGGGATCAGGTCCTGCATTTT.

This clonotype occurred many times. The chain carries TRBV5-5 and TRBJ2-3; no definite D call. The V and J ends lost 0 bases and 1 base respectively, with 9 bases between them. The V gene's germline CDR1 is SGHKS and CDR2 YYEKEE (reference sequence). The CDR3 extends over 15 amino acids. CDR3 bases: TGTGCCAGCAGCTTGGCTCTATACGGCACAGATACGCAGTATTTT. This codes for CASSLALYGTDTQYF.

This clonotype was recorded only once. The V call is TRBV19, the J call TRBJ2-3, with 7 bases identical to TRBD2. The trim removed 9 bases at V and 12 bases at J, leaving 15 bases unmatched. The CDR3 covers 13 residues. The germline V gene encodes CDR1 LNHDA and CDR2 SQIVND (reference sequence). The CDR3 is CASNTAGEQTQYF. In nucleotides, the CDR3 is TGTGCCAGCAACACGGCGGGGGAGCAGACCCAGTATTTT.